This T cell receptor beta chain originates from a study of cytomegalovirus exposure and HLA in healthy donors. The wider study: About 180 million T cells yielded 117 million unique TCR beta sequences, as an earlier analysis found.

Use of 60 Vbeta and 13 Jbeta primers characterized the PCR. Libraries were prepared by immunoSEQ multiplex PCR; TCRdb keeps only in-frame clonotypes and omits some of them. The data hold about 190,000 clones, with around 67% observed a single time. This CDR3 has 17 residues. V dropped 4 bases and J dropped 2 bases, with 21 bases sitting between them. CDR1 and CDR2 (germline): LNHDA, SQIVND (reference sequence). The rearrangement links TRBV19 to TRBJ2-7; D may be TRBD1 (7 bases). The sequenced material came from PBMCs. The sequence was obtained from a woman aged 30 to 39 in good health and CMV-seropositive. In nucleotides, the CDR3 is TGTGCCAGTAGTACCCCTCTGAGACAGGGCGGGGCCTACGAGCAGTACTTC. Its protein product is CASSTPLRQGGAYEQYF.